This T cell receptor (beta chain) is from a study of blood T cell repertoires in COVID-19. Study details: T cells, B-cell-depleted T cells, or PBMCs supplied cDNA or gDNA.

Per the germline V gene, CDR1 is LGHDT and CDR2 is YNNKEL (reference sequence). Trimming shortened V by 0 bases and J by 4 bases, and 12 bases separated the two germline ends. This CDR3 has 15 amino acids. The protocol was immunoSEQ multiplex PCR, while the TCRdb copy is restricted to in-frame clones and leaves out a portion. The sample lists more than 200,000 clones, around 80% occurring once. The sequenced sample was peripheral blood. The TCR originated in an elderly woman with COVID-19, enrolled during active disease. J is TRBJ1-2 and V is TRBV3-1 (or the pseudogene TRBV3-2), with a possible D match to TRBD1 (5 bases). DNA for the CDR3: TGTGCCAGCAGCCAAGATCTTGGGGGAGGCTATGGCTACACCTTC. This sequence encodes CASSQDLGGGYGYTF.